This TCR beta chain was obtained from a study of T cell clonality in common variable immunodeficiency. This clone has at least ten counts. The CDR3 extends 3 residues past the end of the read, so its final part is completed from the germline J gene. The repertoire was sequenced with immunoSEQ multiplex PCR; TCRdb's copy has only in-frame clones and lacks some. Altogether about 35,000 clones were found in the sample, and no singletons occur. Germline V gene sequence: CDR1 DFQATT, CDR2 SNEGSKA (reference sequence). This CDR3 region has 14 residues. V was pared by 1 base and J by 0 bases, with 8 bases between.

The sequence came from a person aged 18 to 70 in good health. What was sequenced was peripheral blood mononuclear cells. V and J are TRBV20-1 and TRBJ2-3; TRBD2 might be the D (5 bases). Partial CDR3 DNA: TGCAGTGCTAGAGTGCGGACTAGCACAGATACG. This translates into CSARVRTSTDT. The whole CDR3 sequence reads CSARVRTSTDTQYF.